The 15 T cell receptor beta chains below all came from one sample that was sequenced in a study of blood T cells in healthy people across ages. Primers used in a second PCR of about 6 to 11 cycles were a sample-barcoded 5' primer and a J-beta primer mix. TCRdb reprocessed the 5' RACE reads via MiXCR and lists one record per CDR3 protein. In the table there are 600,000 or so distinct CDR3 sequences, 20% to 25% of which are singletons. The sequenced sample was blood. The receptors stem from a man between 65 and 85 years old in good health.

The chain couples TRBV28 to TRBJ2-5; TRBD1 aligns across 7 bases. Unmatched junction bases numbered 4, after V lost 1 base and J lost 2 bases. This CDR3 is built from 15 residues. Germline loops: CDR1 MDHEN, CDR2 SYDVKM. The DNA of the CDR3 is TGTGCCAGCAGTTTATCACAGGGGCCACAAGAGACCCAGTACTTC. It specifies CASSLSQGPQETQYF.

The genes are TRBV7-2 and TRBJ2-3, with 12 nucleotides matching TRBD2. J lost 0 bases, V lost 2 bases, and 3 bases had no gene match. Germline assignment: CDR1 SGHTA and CDR2 FQGNSA. The CDR3 spans 17 residues. The CDR3 is CASSLTSGRMSTDTQYF. The CDR3 DNA is TGTGCCAGCAGCTTAACTAGCGGGAGGATGAGCACAGATACGCAGTATTTT.

This clonotype came up a few times. V and J are TRBV12-3 or TRBV12-4 and TRBJ2-2; tentatively, D is TRBD1 or TRBD2 (5 bases each). V shed 8 bases and J shed 7 bases, with 20 bases lying between them. CDR3 length: 15 residues. The DNA for the CDR3 is TGTGCCAGCCACCAGCAGGCAGGGACCAACGGGGAGCTGTTTTTT. Translation gives CASHQQAGTNGELFF.

This clonotype was recorded once. The chain has TRBV27 and TRBJ2-1, with TRBD2 matching over 10 bases. The junction had 9 bases not matched to a gene; V was cut back by 4 bases and J by 0 bases. The germline CDR1 and CDR2 sequences are MNHEY and SMNVEV (reference sequence). The CDR3 has 18 amino acids. CDR3 protein: CASSWPSGRRGSYNEQFF. As DNA, the CDR3 is TGTGCCAGCAGTTGGCCTAGCGGGAGACGCGGCTCCTACAATGAGCAGTTCTTC.

This clonotype was seen a single time. Sequence at one end of the junction differs from germline and may be a read error. This chain joins TRBV29-1 and TRBJ1-1; D is perhaps TRBD1 (6 bases). The CDR3 is 13 residues long. Germline V gene lookup returns CDR1 SQVTM and CDR2 ANQGSEA. The CDR3 DNA reads as TGCAGCGCCGAACAAACAGGGAACACCGAAGCTTTCTTT. This codes for CSAEQTGNTEAFF.

This clonotype was seen ten or more times. This chain connects TRBV29-1 to TRBJ2-1; 12 bases match TRBD2. The CDR3 totals 14 residues. CDR1 is SQVTM and CDR2 is ANQGSEA in the germline V gene. After removal of 5 bases from V and 8 bases from J, the junction contained 7 bases not matched to a gene. The CDR3 loop reads CSVSLTSGRYEQFF. In DNA form, the CDR3 reads TGCAGCGTTTCCTTGACTAGCGGGAGATATGAGCAGTTCTTC.

The chain combines TRBV18 with TRBJ2-2, with D unclear. The V end lost 5 bases, the J end lost 7 bases, and 8 bases lay between the germline ends. The CDR3 has 12 amino acids. The V gene's germline CDR1 is KGHSH and CDR2 LQKENI. CDR3 in DNA: TGTGCCAGCTCAACTGGGATCGGGGAGCTGTTTTTT. It is translated as CASSTGIGELFF.

This clonotype was seen at least ten times. The J gene is TRBJ2-1, the V gene TRBV29-1; D is unresolved. V was cut by 6 bases and J by 4 bases, with 7 bases left in between. CDR3 length: 11 amino acids. CDR1 and CDR2 (germline): SQVTM, ANQGSEA. The CDR3 DNA is TGCAGCGTCGCACTATACAATGAGCAGTTCTTC. It specifies CSVALYNEQFF.

This clonotype was found many times. The V and J genes are TRBV12-3 or TRBV12-4 and TRBJ2-5; D is possibly TRBD1 (6 bases). Trimming shortened V by 6 bases and J by 5 bases, and 13 bases separated the two germline ends. This CDR3 contains 13 residues. CDR3: CASSFRGGETQYF. CDR3 DNA sequence: TGTGCCAGCAGCTTCAGGGGCGGGGAGACCCAGTACTTC.

The chain is built from TRBV3-1 and TRBJ2-7, with D perhaps TRBD2 (5 bases). Germline V CDR1 and CDR2: LGHDT, YNNKEL (reference sequence). V was cut by 5 bases and J by 5 bases, with 10 bases left in between. The CDR3 runs to 12 residues. CDR3 sequence reads: CASSTVGDEQYF. The CDR3 DNA sequence: TGTGCCAGCAGCACCGTCGGGGACGAGCAGTACTTC.

At least ten counts were recorded for this clonotype. This chain links TRBV12-3 or TRBV12-4 with TRBJ2-1; 7 nucleotides match TRBD1. Trimming at V came to 8 bases and at J to 3 bases, leaving 4 bases not matched to a gene. The CDR3 consists of 13 residues. The chain's CDR3 is CASQDRDYNEQFF. Written as DNA, the CDR3 is TGTGCCAGCCAAGACAGGGACTACAATGAGCAGTTCTTC.

The sample holds a few counts of this clonotype. The chain joins TRBV11-1 to TRBJ2-7, with 7 bases that match TRBD1. The CDR3 has 15 amino acids. Trimming took 5 bases from V and 3 from J; bases not matched to a gene: 10. Germline assignment: CDR1 SGHAT and CDR2 FQDESV (reference sequence). Here the CDR3 DNA reads TGTGCCAGCAGCCCACGACAGGGCGTCCTCTACGAGCAGTACTTC. It is translated as CASSPRQGVLYEQYF.

The V call is TRBV9, the J call TRBJ2-3, with D hard to call. Germline V gives CDR1 SGDLS, CDR2 YYNGEE. Trimming took off 0 bases at V and 8 bases at J, with 13 bases between the two ends. The CDR3 has 14 amino acids. CDR3 residues: CASSVAAGLGTQYF. CDR3 nucleotides: TGTGCCAGCAGCGTAGCTGCCGGCCTCGGTACGCAGTATTTT.

This clonotype has at least ten counts. V gene TRBV12-3 or TRBV12-4 combines with J gene TRBJ2-5; 10 nucleotides match TRBD2. There are 14 residues in the CDR3. J lost 1 base, V lost 5 bases, and 1 base had no gene match. The CDR3 region has the DNA TGTGCCAGCAGTCGACTAGCGGGCCAAGAGACCCAGTACTTC. It is translated as CASSRLAGQETQYF.

Note on this clonotype: One junction end does not reproduce the germline sequence, and a read error may be involved. V gene TRBV20-1 combines with J gene TRBJ1-1; 8 bases are shared with TRBD1. CDR1 DFQATT and CDR2 SNEGSKA come from the germline V gene (reference sequence). This CDR3 is 15 amino acids long. The CDR3 spells CSAPSSSRGRTEDFF. DNA of the CDR3: TGCAGTGCACCGTCATCGAGCAGGGGGCGGACTGAAGATTTCTTT.